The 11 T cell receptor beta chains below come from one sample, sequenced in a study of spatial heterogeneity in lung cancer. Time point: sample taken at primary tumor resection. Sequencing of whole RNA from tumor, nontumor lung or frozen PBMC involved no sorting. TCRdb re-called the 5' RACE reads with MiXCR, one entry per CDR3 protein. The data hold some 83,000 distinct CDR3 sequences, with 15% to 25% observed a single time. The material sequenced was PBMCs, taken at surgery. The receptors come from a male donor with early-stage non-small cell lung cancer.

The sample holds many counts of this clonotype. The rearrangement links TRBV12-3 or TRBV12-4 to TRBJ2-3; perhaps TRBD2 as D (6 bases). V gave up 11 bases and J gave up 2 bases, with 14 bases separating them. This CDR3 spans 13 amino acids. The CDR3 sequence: CAGASASTDTQYF. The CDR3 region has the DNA TGTGCCGGGGCTAGCGCCTCCACAGATACGCAGTATTTT.

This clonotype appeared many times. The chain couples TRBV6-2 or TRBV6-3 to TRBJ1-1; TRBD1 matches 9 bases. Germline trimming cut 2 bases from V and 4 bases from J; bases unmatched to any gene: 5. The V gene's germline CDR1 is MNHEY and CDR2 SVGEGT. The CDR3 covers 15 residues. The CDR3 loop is CASSYPTGGGTEAFF. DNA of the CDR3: TGTGCCAGCAGTTACCCGACAGGGGGGGGCACTGAAGCTTTCTTT.

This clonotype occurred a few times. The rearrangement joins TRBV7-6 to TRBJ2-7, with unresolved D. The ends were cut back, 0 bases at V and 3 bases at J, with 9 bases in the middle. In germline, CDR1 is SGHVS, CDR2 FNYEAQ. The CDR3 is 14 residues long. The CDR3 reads CASSLASLNYEQYF. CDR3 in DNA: TGTGCCAGCAGCTTAGCGTCACTCAACTACGAGCAGTACTTC. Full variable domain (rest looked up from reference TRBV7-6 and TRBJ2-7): GAGVSQSPRYKVTKRGQDVALRCDPISGHVSLYWYRQALGQGPEFLTYFNYEAQQDKSGLPNDRFSAERPEGSISTLTIQRTEQRDSAMYRCASSLASLNYEQYFGPGTRLTVT.

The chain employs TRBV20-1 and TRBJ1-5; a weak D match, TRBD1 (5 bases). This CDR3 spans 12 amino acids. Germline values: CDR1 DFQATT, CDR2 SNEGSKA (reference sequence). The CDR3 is CSLRDGGQPQHF. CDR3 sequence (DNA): TGCAGCCTCCGGGACGGCGGTCAGCCCCAGCATTTT.

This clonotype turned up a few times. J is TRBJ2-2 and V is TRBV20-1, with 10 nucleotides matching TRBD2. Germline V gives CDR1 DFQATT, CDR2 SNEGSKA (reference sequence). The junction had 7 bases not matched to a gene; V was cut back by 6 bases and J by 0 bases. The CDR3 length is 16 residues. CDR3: CSARRTSGTNTGELFF. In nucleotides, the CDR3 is TGCAGTGCCCGCCGGACTAGCGGAACGAACACCGGGGAGCTGTTTTTT.

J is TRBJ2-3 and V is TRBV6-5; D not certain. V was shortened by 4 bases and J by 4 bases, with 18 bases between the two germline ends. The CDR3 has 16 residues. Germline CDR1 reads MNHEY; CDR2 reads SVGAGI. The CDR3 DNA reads TGTGCCAGCAGTTTCCGGCTACCCGAGCACGCAGATACGCAGTATTTT. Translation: CASSFRLPEHADTQYF.

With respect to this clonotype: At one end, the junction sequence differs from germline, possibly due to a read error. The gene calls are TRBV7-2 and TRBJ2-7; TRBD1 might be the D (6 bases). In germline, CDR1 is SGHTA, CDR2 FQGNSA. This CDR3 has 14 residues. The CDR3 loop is CASSSGAGRNEQYF. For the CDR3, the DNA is TGTGCCAGCAGCTCAGGGGCCGGGCGGAACGAGCAGTATTTC.

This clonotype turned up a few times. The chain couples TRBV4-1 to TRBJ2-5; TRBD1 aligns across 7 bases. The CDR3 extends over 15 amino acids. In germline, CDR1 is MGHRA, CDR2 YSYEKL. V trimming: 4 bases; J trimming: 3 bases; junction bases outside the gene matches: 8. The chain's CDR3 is CASSPLGQVEETQYF. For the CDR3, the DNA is TGCGCCAGCAGCCCCTTAGGACAGGTAGAAGAGACCCAGTACTTC.

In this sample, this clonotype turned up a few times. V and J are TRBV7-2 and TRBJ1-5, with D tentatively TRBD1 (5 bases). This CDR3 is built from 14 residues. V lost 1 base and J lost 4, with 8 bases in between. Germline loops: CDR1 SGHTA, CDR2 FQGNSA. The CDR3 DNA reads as TGTGCCAGCAGCTTAGTAGGGGAAAATCAGCCCCAGCATTTT. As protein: CASSLVGENQPQHF.

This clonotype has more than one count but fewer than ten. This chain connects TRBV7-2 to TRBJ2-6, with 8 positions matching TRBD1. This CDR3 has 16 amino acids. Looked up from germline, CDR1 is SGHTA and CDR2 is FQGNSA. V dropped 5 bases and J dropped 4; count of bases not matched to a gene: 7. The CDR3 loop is CASSVYRGTGANVLTF. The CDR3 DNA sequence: TGTGCCAGCAGCGTCTACAGGGGGACGGGGGCCAACGTCCTGACTTTC.

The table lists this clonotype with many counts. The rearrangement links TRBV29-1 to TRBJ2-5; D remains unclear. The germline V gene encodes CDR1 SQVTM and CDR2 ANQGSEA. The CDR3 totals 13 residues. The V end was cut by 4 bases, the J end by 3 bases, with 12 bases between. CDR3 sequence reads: CSVGEAVEETQYF. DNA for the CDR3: TGCAGCGTTGGTGAGGCAGTAGAAGAGACCCAGTACTTC.